Listed below are T cell receptor beta chains from one sample, sequenced in a study of blood T cell repertoires in COVID-19. Sequenced by immunoSEQ multiplex PCR; TCRdb stores in-frame clones only, minus some. The sample consists of 160,000 or so clones, roughly 77% of them appearing once. What was sequenced was peripheral blood. The origin of the receptors is a human donor in a cohort sampled during active COVID-19. Each CDR3 is given with its conserved first and last residue. The D gene is left open where the match is weak. The size entry is marked missing in some rows and otherwise reads once, few, many or a size class.

j_call	v_call	cdr3_length	d_call	clone_size	cdr3_nt	cdr3_aa
TRBJ2-2	TRBV2	12	.	.	TGTGCCAGCTATACTAACACCGGGGAGCTGTTTTTT	CASYTNTGELFF
TRBJ2-1	TRBV29-1	14	.	once	TGCAGCGTACCCAGGGCCAGCTCCTACAATGAGCAGTTCTTC	CSVPRASSYNEQFF
TRBJ1-1	TRBV30	14	.	.	TGTGCCTGGAGCCTCCTCCCGGGGAACACTGAAGCTTTCTTT	CAWSLLPGNTEAFF
TRBJ2-3	TRBV9	15	TRBD1	.	TGTGCCAGCAGCGCAGACAGGGCCAGCACAGATACGCAGTATTTT	CASSADRASTDTQYF
TRBJ1-2	TRBV25-1	12	.	.	TGTGCCAGCAGTGAAAGGAGCTATGGCTACACCTTC	CASSERSYGYTF
TRBJ2-1	TRBV14	14	.	.	TGTGCCAGCAGCCACCCCCCGGGAATCGATGAGCAGTTCTTC	CASSHPPGIDEQFF
TRBJ2-3	TRBV6-5	14	.	.	TGTGCCAGCAGTTACCTTAGCCCAACAGATACGCAGTATTTT	CASSYLSPTDTQYF
TRBJ1-2	TRBV7-2	15	.	.	TGTGCCAGCAGCTTGGTTGACAGAGCTAACTATGGCTACACCTTC	CASSLVDRANYGYTF
TRBJ2-1	TRBV6-5	14	TRBD2	.	TGTGCCAGCAGCCATACTAGCGCCCACAATGAGCAGTTCTTC	CASSHTSAHNEQFF
TRBJ2-7	TRBV15	18	.	.	TGTGCCACCAGCAGAGAGAGCTTGGGTTGGACAGCGGGATACGAGCAGTACTTC	CATSRESLGWTAGYEQYF
TRBJ1-6	TRBV6-6	15	.	once	TGTGCCAGCAGTGCGAGTTTGGAGGTTGTCTCACCCCTCCACTTT	CASSASLEVVSPLHF